These 10 T cell receptor beta chains came from one sample sequenced in a study of blood T cell repertoires in COVID-19. Here immunoSEQ multiplex PCR was the method, and the copy in TCRdb shows in-frame clones only, minus some. The sample holds over 250,000 clones, roughly 89% seen once. Sequenced sample: PBMCs or T cells enriched from blood (not recorded which). The receptors here all came from an older woman who had recovered from COVID-19.

The chain recombines TRBV30 with TRBJ1-1; D is unresolved. Deletions cut 5 bases from V and 5 bases from J, with 15 bases between. The CDR3 extends over 13 amino acids. Germline loops: CDR1 GTSNPN, CDR2 SVGIG (reference sequence). In DNA, the CDR3 is TGTGCCTGGGACGCACAGCCGGGAACTGAAGCTTTCTTT. This sequence encodes CAWDAQPGTEAFF.

The chain carries TRBV4-1 and TRBJ1-6, with TRBD1 as a possible D gene (5 bases). This CDR3 has 15 residues. Germline V lookup: CDR1 MGHRA, CDR2 YSYEKL. V was cut by 1 base and J by 7 bases, with 11 bases left in between. The CDR3 DNA reads as TGCGCCAGCAGCCAAGCGATACAGGAGAATTCACCCCTCCACTTT. This sequence encodes CASSQAIQENSPLHF.

This chain connects TRBV5-8 to TRBJ1-4, with 11 bases identical to TRBD1. The trim removed 1 base at V and 7 bases at J, leaving 6 bases unmatched. The V gene's germline CDR1 is SGHTS and CDR2 YDEGEE. The CDR3 contains 16 residues. For the CDR3, the DNA is TGTGCCAGCAGCTTGTGGGCCGGGACAGGGGGTGAAAAACTGTTTTTT. Encoded protein: CASSLWAGTGGEKLFF. The full variable domain, in which reference TRBV5-8 and TRBJ1-4 provide the parts outside the CDR3, is EAGVTQSPTHLIKTRGQQATLRCSPISGHTSVYWYQQALGLGLQFLLWYDEGEERNRGNFPPRFSGRQFPNYSSELNVNALELEDSALYLCASSLWAGTGGEKLFFGSGTQLSVL.

This sequence joins TRBV3-1 (or the pseudogene TRBV3-2) and TRBJ1-6; the D is unclear. Germline assignment: CDR1 LGHDT and CDR2 YNNKEL (reference sequence). There are 16 residues in the CDR3. Trimming pared 6 bases from V and 3 bases from J, leaving 15 bases between. The CDR3, as DNA: TGTGCCAGCAGTCTACCCCGAGGGATCTATAATTCACCCCTCCACTTT. It encodes CASSLPRGIYNSPLHF.

V usage is TRBV6-1 and J usage is TRBJ1-2; D is uncertain. The CDR3 is 16 residues long. V dropped 3 bases and J dropped 2 bases, with 16 bases sitting between them. Germline CDR1 and CDR2: MNHNS and SASEGT. Here the CDR3 DNA reads TGTGCCAGCAGTGAGGGCAGCTCGGTGGAAAACTATGGCTACACCTTC. Its protein product is CASSEGSSVENYGYTF.

This rearrangement joins TRBV5-1 to TRBJ2-1, with TRBD2 matching over 7 bases. After removal of 1 base from V and 5 bases from J, the junction contained 6 bases not matched to a gene. In germline, CDR1 is SGHRS, CDR2 YFSETQ. This CDR3 spans 15 amino acids. For the CDR3, the DNA is TGCGCCAGCAGCTTGATGTCTAGCGGAAACAATGAGCAGTTCTTC. It encodes CASSLMSSGNNEQFF.

The chain recombines TRBV5-5 with TRBJ2-5, with TRBD2 as a possible D gene (5 bases). Germline CDR1 reads SGHKS; CDR2 reads YYEKEE (reference sequence). Trimming took 2 bases from V and 3 from J, leaving 8 bases between them. This CDR3 has 13 amino acids. This CDR3 is CASSLWGEETQYF. The CDR3 region has the DNA TGTGCCAGCAGCTTATGGGGAGAAGAGACCCAGTACTTC.

V usage is TRBV6-4 and J usage is TRBJ1-5; 7 nucleotides match TRBD1. The CDR3 is 15 residues long. V trimming: 6 bases; J trimming: 2 bases; junction bases outside the gene matches: 7. Germline V gene sequence: CDR1 MRHNA, CDR2 SNTAGT. The CDR3 DNA sequence: TGTGCCAGCAGCGTGGATGGACAGGGCAATCAGCCCCAGCATTTT. Its translation: CASSVDGQGNQPQHF.

V and J are TRBV10-3 and TRBJ2-3, with 8 nucleotides matching TRBD2. J lost 3 bases, V lost 10 bases, and 9 bases had no gene match. From germline, CDR1 is ENHRY and CDR2 SYGVKD. The CDR3 sequence is 14 residues long. DNA of the CDR3: TGTGCCACCAATAGCGGGAATGAGACAGATACGCAGTATTTT. This encodes CATNSGNETDTQYF.

As regards this clone: An end of the junction differs from the germline gene, which may be a read error. The identical CDR3 is also encoded by other nucleotide sequences in the sample. V and J are TRBV2 and TRBJ2-7; D possibly corresponds to TRBD1 (7 bases). Germline V CDR1 and CDR2: SNHLY, FYNNEI. The CDR3 length is 15 residues. Here the CDR3 DNA reads TGTGCCAGCAAAGGAGGGGGCAGCGGAGGCTACGAACAGTACTTC. Encoded protein: CASKGGGSGGYEQYF.